This TCR beta chain was sequenced during a study of cytomegalovirus exposure and HLA in healthy donors. Study details: Ancestry clustering placed 70% to 90% of under 450 genotyped donors in the Caucasian-associated cluster.

The study ran its PCR with 60 Vbeta and 13 Jbeta primers. The method was immunoSEQ multiplex PCR; TCRdb's version includes in-frame clones alone and lacks a portion of them. The data show under 200,000 clones, approximately 82% seen once. V was shortened by 4 bases and J by 7 bases, with 21 bases between the two germline ends. This CDR3 is 15 amino acids long. Germline CDR1 reads SGHRS; CDR2 reads YFSETQ. Sequencing input: PBMCs. The V and J genes are TRBV5-1 and TRBJ2-7, with D possibly TRBD1 on 6 matching bases. The TCR comes from a man aged 45-65 years in good health and CMV-seropositive. The CDR3 loop is CASSLTTGTEREQYF. The CDR3 DNA reads TGCGCCAGCAGCCTAACCACAGGGACGGAGCGGGAGCAGTACTTC. Combining the CDR3 with reference TRBV5-1 and TRBJ2-7 gives the whole variable domain KAGVTQTPRYLIKTRGQQVTLSCSPISGHRSVSWYQQTPGQGLQFLFEYFSETQRNKGNFPGRFSGRQFSNSRSEMNVSTLELGDSALYLCASSLTTGTEREQYFGPGTRLTVT.